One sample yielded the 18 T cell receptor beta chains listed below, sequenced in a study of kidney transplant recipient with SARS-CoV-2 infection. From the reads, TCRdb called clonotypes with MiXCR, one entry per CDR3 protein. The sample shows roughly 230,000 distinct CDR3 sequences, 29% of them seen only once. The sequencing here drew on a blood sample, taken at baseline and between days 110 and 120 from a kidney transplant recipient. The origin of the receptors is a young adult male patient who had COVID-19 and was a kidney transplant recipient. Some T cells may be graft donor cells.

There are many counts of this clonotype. This chain's CDR3 is CASSQGWDGNYGYTF. CDR3 DNA: TGTGCCAGCAGCCAAGGATGGGACGGAAACTATGGCTACACCTTC. The V call is TRBV3-1, the J call TRBJ1-2; a possible D gene is TRBD1 (5 bases). Germline lookup yields CDR1 LGHDT and CDR2 YNNKEL (reference sequence). The CDR3 totals 15 residues. V lost 1 base to trimming and J lost 2 bases, with 11 bases between them.

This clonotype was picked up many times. The CDR3 nucleotides are TGTGCCAGCAGTGAGGGGATGAACACTGAAGCTTTCTTT. Its translation is CASSEGMNTEAFF. The rearrangement joins TRBV6-1 to TRBJ1-1; D is unclear. The CDR3 consists of 13 residues. V was cut by 3 bases and J by 0 bases, with 5 bases left in between. Germline V CDR1 and CDR2: MNHNS, SASEGT.

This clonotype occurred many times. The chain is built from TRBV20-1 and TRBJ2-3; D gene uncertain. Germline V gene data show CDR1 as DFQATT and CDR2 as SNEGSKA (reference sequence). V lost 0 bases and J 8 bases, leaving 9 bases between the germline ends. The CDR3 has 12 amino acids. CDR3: CSARDQPSTQYF. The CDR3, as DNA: TGCAGTGCTAGAGACCAGCCGAGTACGCAGTATTTT.

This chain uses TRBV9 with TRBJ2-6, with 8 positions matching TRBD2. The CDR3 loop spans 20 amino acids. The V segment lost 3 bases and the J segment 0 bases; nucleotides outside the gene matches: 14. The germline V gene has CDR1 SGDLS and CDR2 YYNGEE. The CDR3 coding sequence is TGTGCCAGCAGCGACGGGGGGGTCTTCAATAAACGCTCTGGGGCCAACGTCCTGACTTTC. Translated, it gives CASSDGGVFNKRSGANVLTF.

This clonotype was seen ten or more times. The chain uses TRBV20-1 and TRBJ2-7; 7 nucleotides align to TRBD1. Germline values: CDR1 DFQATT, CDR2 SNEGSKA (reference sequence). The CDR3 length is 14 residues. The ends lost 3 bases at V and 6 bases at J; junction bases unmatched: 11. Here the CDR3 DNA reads TGCAGTGCTAGCGGTGGGACAGTCCTAAGCGAGCAGTACTTC. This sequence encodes CSASGGTVLSEQYF.

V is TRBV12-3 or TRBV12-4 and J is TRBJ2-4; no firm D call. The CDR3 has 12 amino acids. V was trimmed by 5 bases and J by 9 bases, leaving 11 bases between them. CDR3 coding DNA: TGTGCCAGCAGTCCTTACATGGGCATTCAGTACTTC. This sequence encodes CASSPYMGIQYF.

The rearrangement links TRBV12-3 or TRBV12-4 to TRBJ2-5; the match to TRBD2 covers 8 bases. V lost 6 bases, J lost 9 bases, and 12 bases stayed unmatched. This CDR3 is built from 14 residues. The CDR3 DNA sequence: TGTGCCAGCAGCTATGGACGGGGGGGTTGGTCCCAGTACTTC. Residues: CASSYGRGGWSQYF.

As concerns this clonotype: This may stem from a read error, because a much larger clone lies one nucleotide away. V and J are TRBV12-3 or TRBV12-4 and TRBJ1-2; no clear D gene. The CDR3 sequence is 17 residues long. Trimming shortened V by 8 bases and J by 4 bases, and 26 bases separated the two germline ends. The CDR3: CASGHPVSFRKTYGYTF. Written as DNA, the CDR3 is TGTGCCAGCGGTCATCCGGTCAGCTTCCGAAAGACCTATGGCTACACCTTC.

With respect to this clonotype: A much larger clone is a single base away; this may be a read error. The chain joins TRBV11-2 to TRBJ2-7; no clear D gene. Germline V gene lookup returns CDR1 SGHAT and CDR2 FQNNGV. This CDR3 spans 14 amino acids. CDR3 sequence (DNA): TGTGCCAGCAGCTTAGATTGGCTAGGCAGCGAGCGGTACTTC. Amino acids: CASSLDWLGSERYF.

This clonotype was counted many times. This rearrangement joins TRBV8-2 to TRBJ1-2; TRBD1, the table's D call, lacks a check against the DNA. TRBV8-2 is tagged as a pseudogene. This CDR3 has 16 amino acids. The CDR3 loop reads CGSHVPDSRKTYGYTF. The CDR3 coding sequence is TGTGGCAGTCATGTCCCTGATAGCCGAAAGACCTATGGCTACACCTTC.

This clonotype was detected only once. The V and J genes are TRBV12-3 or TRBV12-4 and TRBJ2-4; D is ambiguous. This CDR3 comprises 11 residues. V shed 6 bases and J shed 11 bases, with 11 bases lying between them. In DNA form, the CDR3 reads TGTGCCAGCAGCTTTAGTGACGTTCAGTACTTC. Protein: CASSFSDVQYF.

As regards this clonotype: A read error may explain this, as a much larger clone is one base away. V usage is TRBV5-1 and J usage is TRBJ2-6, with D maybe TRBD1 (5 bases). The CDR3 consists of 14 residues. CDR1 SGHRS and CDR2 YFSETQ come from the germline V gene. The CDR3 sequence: CASHPGSGANVLAF. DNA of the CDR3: TGCGCCAGCCACCCGGGCTCTGGGGCCAACGTCCTGGCTTTC.

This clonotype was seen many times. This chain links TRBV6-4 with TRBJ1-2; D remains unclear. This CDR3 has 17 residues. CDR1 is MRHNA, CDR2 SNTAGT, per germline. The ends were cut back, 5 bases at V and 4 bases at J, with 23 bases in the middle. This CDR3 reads CASSCITSHGKTYGYTF. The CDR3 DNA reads TGTGCCAGCAGTTGCATAACCTCACACGGAAAGACCTATGGCTACACCTTC.

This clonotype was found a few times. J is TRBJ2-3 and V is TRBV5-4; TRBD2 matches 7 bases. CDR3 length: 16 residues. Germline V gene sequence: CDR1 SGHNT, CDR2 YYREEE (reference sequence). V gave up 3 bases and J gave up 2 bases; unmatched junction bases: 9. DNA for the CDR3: TGTGCCAGCAGCTGGGGGGGAAAGGGCCCCACAGATACGCAGTATTTT. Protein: CASSWGGKGPTDTQYF.

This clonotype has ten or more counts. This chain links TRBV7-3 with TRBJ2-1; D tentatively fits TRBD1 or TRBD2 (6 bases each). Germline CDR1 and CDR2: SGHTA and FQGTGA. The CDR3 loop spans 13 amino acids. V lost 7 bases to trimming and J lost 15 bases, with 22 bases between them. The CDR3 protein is CASTSQMGGTLFF. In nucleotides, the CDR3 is TGTGCCAGCACCTCTCAGATGGGGGGCACTCTGTTCTTC.

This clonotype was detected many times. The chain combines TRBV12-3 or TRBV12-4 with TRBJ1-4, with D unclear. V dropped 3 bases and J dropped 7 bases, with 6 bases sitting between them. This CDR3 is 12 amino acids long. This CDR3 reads CASSFSSEKLFF. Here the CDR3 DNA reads TGTGCCAGCAGTTTCTCGTCTGAAAAACTGTTTTTT.

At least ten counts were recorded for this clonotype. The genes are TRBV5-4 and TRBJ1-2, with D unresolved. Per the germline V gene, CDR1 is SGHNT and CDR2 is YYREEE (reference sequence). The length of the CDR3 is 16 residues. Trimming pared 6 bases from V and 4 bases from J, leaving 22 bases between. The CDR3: CASICIVPGKTYGYTF. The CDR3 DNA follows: TGTGCCAGCATTTGCATCGTACCAGGAAAGACCTATGGCTACACCTTC. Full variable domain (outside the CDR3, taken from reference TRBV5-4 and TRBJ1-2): ETGVTQSPTHLIKTRGQQVTLRCSSQSGHNTVSWYQQALGQGPQFIFQYYREEENGRGNFPPRFSGLQFPNYSSELNVNALELDDSALYLCASICIVPGKTYGYTFGSGTRLTVV.

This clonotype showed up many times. As DNA, the CDR3 is TGTGCCTGGAGTCCCCAGGGCTATCGGGGCTATGGCTACACCTTC. It is translated as CAWSPQGYRGYGYTF. The chain links TRBV30 to TRBJ1-2, with D possibly matching TRBD1 (5 bases). The CDR3 totals 15 residues. The V end was cut by 2 bases, the J end by 4 bases, with 17 bases between. CDR1 is GTSNPN, CDR2 SVGIG, per germline (reference sequence). The full variable domain, completed using reference TRBV30 and TRBJ1-2, is SQTIHQWPATLVQPVGSPLSLECTVEGTSNPNLYWYRQAAGRGLQLLFYSVGIGQISSEVPQNLSASRPQDRQFILSSKKLLLSDSGFYLCAWSPQGYRGYGYTFGSGTRLTVV.